This T cell receptor (beta chain) stems from a study of T cell responses to AZD1222 COVID-19 vaccine (dated by TCRdb to the early 2020s). About the study as a whole: AZD1222 recipients whose second dose came at about 4 weeks and those whose second dose came at about 12 weeks were combined into one group, since spike-specific TCR depth and breadth did not differ between the two schedules. TCR sequencing was performed for some 250 trial participants, of whom about 200 were given two doses of AZD1222 and some 25 were given two doses of MenACWY control vaccine. Trial participants were enrolled into age subgroups of 18-55, 56-69 and 70-plus years, which contained about 150, 27 and 61 TCR-sequenced participants, respectively.

Interpreted using the paper, the time point label stands for: baseline before first vaccination. Vaccinee samples came from UK trials COV001 and COV002, including a single-blind randomized controlled phase 2/3 trial of AZD1222 (ChAdOx1 nCoV-19) in healthy adults. For TCRbeta chain sequencing, PBMC samples from trial participants were taken at day 0 and at day 28 after the second dose. The germline V gene specifies MNHEY as CDR1 and SVGEGT as CDR2. The trim is 5 bases for V and 3 bases for J, with a gap of 11 bases between the germline ends. CDR3 length: 15 amino acids, cysteine to phenylalanine. Left in the record is the CDR3 DNA by itself, 45 bases read in frame from the first base. Paper-wide results and their limitations: Because no day 14 peak-response samples were available, repertoires were characterized only after the peak T cell response. Conclusions about previously exposed vaccinees are limited, since just 6 or 7 AZD1222 recipients were seropositive for SARS-CoV-2 at baseline. The whole spike protein was spanned by vaccine-associated CD4 TCRs, and dominant responses were seen in regions 160-218 and 743-854. In the small 56-69-year group, the increase in depth fell short of significance, most likely because of low power. After two AZD1222 doses, both the breadth and the depth of spike-specific TCRs were significantly higher than at day 0 and than in MenACWY recipients. Participants were mostly white British, with more females than males. The authors suggested clonal diversity may have been underestimated. Reportedly, close to half of the unique spike-specific TCRs recognized epitopes lying outside the regions that are mutated in the B.1.351 and B.1.1.7 variants.

Concerning this clone: Its antigen is not yet known. Base qualities are not recorded, but no much larger clone differs from it by a single base.

The CDR3 regions of human TCRbeta chains were analyzed by immunosequencing. The study's processing was this. Repertoire TCRs were checked for matches against a reference library of SARS-CoV-2-specific TCRs that had been generated using the MIRA antigen-specificity platform. Breadth meant the fraction of unique TCRs that were SARS-CoV-2-associated, whereas depth meant the fraction of total T cells that were SARS-CoV-2-associated. Each spike-specific TCR was assigned to its reactive spike region and to a CD4 or CD8 class using the MIRA data. Log10-transformed breadth and depth values were compared by one-way ANOVA with Sidak's multiple comparisons tests. TCRdb retrieved this table from immuneACCESS and kept in-frame rearrangements only. Not all clones are present; in checked studies, unresolved V genes account for under half, and no reason is known for the remainder. From that table come the V and J calls and clone size; the DNA was used to work out D and trimming. For this sample the table gives approximately 90,000 clones, of which approximately 88% were detected only once. The ten biggest clones cover around 3.9% of the sample.

The chain links TRBV6-2 or TRBV6-3 with TRBJ1-6; the best D guess is TRBD1, with 5 bases matching. The sample consisted of peripheral blood, taken on day 0 of AZD1222 vaccination. The receptor was isolated from an adult in good health. The nucleotides read TGTGCCAGCAGTAAAGGGGTAGGCTATAATTCACCCCTCCACTTT. Its translation reads: CASSKGVGYNSPLHF.